A selection of T cell receptor beta chains follows, all from one sample in a study of a mutant IDH1 vaccine in newly diagnosed glioma. Clones were read by immunoSEQ multiplex PCR, and TCRdb kept only the in-frame ones, dropping some. The sample holds over 40,000 clones, approximately 90% seen once. These receptors have no identified antigens. Material: PBMCs, obtained from a glioma patient whose treatment included an IDH1 peptide vaccine. The receptors come from a man aged 35-49 years with glioma. CDR3s include the opening cysteine and the closing phenylalanine or tryptophan. D genes are given only for firm matches. Size tells how often a clone was seen (once, few, many) or the class of an expanded clone, and some rows leave it out.

CDR3nt,CDR3aa,v_gene,j_gene,d_gene,abundance
TGCGCCAGCAGCTTTCGGGCGGGCGACACCGGGGAGCTGTTTTTT,CASSFRAGDTGELFF,TRBV5-1,TRBJ2-2,-,-
TGTGCCAGCACTCCACTTGTGTCTGGGGCCAACGTCCTGACTTTC,CASTPLVSGANVLTF,TRBV6-1,TRBJ2-6,-,-
TGTGCCAGTAGTATGACAGTGGGGGATCAGCCCCAGCATTTT,CASSMTVGDQPQHF,TRBV19,TRBJ1-5,-,-
TGTGCCAGCAGGACGACCGAAAGGGATGGCTACACCTTC,CASRTTERDGYTF,TRBV6-1,TRBJ1-2,-,-
TGCGCCAGCAGCTTGGTGGTCCAGGGAGGGGGCTACACCTTC,CASSLVVQGGGYTF,TRBV5-1,TRBJ1-2,-,-
TGTGCCAGCAGTCGCCGGCAGCACAATGAGCAGTTCTTC,CASSRRQHNEQFF,TRBV6-5,TRBJ2-1,-,-
TGCGCCAGCAGGCGTGCGGGTATGAACACTGAAGCTTTCTTT,CASRRAGMNTEAFF,TRBV4-3,TRBJ1-1,-,-
TGTGCCTGGAGGGGTGACCGTGGGTGGGGGAATTCACCCCTCCACTTT,CAWRGDRGWGNSPLHF,TRBV30,TRBJ1-6,-,-
TGTGCCAGTAGTATAGGTTCAGACAGGGTCAATCAGCCCCAGCATTTT,CASSIGSDRVNQPQHF,TRBV19,TRBJ1-5,TRBD1,medium-sized
TGTGCCAGCAGCCCACTGGGTGGTAGCGGGAGTTGGCCCTACGAGCAGTACTTC,CASSPLGGSGSWPYEQYF,TRBV9,TRBJ2-7,TRBD2,-
TGTGCCAGCATCGGGGGGGGCAATTCACCCCTCCACTTT,CASIGGGNSPLHF,TRBV28,TRBJ1-6,-,few
TGCAGCGTGGAACCCCTAGCGCAAGCGCAGTATTTT,CSVEPLAQAQYF,TRBV29-1,TRBJ2-3,-,-
TGCGCCAGCAGCTTGGCCCCTAGCGGGCAAGAGACCCAGTACTTC,CASSLAPSGQETQYF,TRBV5-1,TRBJ2-5,TRBD2,once
TGCGCCAGCAGTGGACGGAGTAAGGGATCCTACAATGAGCAGTTCTTC,CASSGRSKGSYNEQFF,TRBV10-1,TRBJ2-1,-,medium-sized
TGTGCCAGCAGCTTGAGGGGCTCCTACGAGCAGTACTTC,CASSLRGSYEQYF,TRBV5-4,TRBJ2-7,-,-
TGTGCCAGCAGTTTCTTGGGGGCTGAGACCCAGTACTTC,CASSFLGAETQYF,TRBV6-5,TRBJ2-5,-,once
TGTGCCAGCAGGCCGGGGGAGGGCTATGGCTACACCTTC,CASRPGEGYGYTF,TRBV6-5,TRBJ1-2,-,once
TGTGCCAGCAGTTTATTAGGCGGAGGATCCATTCAGTTCTTC,CASSLLGGGSIQFF,TRBV27,TRBJ2-1,-,-
TGCGCCAGCAGCTTCGCAGGGGCAAGGGAAAAACTGTTTTTT,CASSFAGAREKLFF,TRBV5-1,TRBJ1-4,-,-
TGTGCCAGCAGCTTGGTAGCCGGACAGGGGAATGGCTACACCTTC,CASSLVAGQGNGYTF,TRBV5-4,TRBJ1-2,TRBD1,-
TGTGCCAGCAGCTTGGCCACGATGAACACTGAAGCTTTCTTT,CASSLATMNTEAFF,TRBV5-4,TRBJ1-1,-,-
TGCGCCAGCAGCCCCATCCCCGGGACAGGGAATTCACCCCTCCACTTT,CASSPIPGTGNSPLHF,TRBV4-1,TRBJ1-6,TRBD1,once
TGTGCCAGCTCACCGGCTCTGGGACAGGGGTACAATGAGCAGTTCTTC,CASSPALGQGYNEQFF,TRBV18,TRBJ2-1,TRBD1,-
TGCGCCAGCAGCTTCGGGACTAGCTGGGACGAGCAGTACTTC,CASSFGTSWDEQYF,TRBV5-1,TRBJ2-7,TRBD2,-
TGCGCCAGCAGCTTGGGCCGCGGGACACATAAGAACACTGAAGCTTTCTTT,CASSLGRGTHKNTEAFF,TRBV5-1,TRBJ1-1,-,-
TGTGCCAGCAGCCCCCGACTAGTGAAGGAGACCCAGTACTTC,CASSPRLVKETQYF,TRBV7-8,TRBJ2-5,-,-
TGTGCCTCCACGCTAACTTCGAACACCGGGGAGCTGTTTTTT,CASTLTSNTGELFF,TRBV11-2,TRBJ2-2,-,few
TGTGCCAGCAGCCAAGACCGGGCCAGCTATGGCTACACCTTC,CASSQDRASYGYTF,TRBV4-2,TRBJ1-2,-,-
TGTGCCAGCAGCTCTTATGGGACTAGCGGGGAGGTAGAGACCCAGTACTTC,CASSSYGTSGEVETQYF,TRBV7-8,TRBJ2-5,TRBD2,-
TGTGCCAGCGAATCCGGGACCACCTACGAGCAGTACTTC,CASESGTTYEQYF,TRBV6-5,TRBJ2-7,-,medium-sized
TGCGCCAGCAGCCAAGTCGCGCGGGAGACCCAGTACTTC,CASSQVARETQYF,TRBV4-1,TRBJ2-5,-,-
TGTGCCAGCGCGGGTTACACCGGGGAGCTGTTTTTT,CASAGYTGELFF,TRBV6-1,TRBJ2-2,-,-
TGTGCCAGCAGTTTATCGATAATGGTGAACACTGAAGCTTTCTTT,CASSLSIMVNTEAFF,TRBV27,TRBJ1-1,-,-
TGTGCCAGCAGTTTAGTTGGGGGGATTGAAGCTTTCTTT,CASSLVGGIEAFF,TRBV28,TRBJ1-1,-,-
TGCGCCAGCAGCCCTGGACGGATCTCTGGAAACACCATATATTTT,CASSPGRISGNTIYF,TRBV4-3,TRBJ1-3,-,once
TGTGCCAGCAGCTTAGGCGGCAGGGCCCTTTCCGAGCAGTACTTC,CASSLGGRALSEQYF,TRBV7-8,TRBJ2-7,-,-
TGTGCCAGCAGCCCTCAGCTGAGCGGCTACCAAGAGACCCAGTACTTC,CASSPQLSGYQETQYF,TRBV9,TRBJ2-5,-,-
TGTGCCAGCAGCTTAGAACCAATAACGACTGAAGCTTTCTTT,CASSLEPITTEAFF,TRBV2,TRBJ1-1,-,-
TGTGCCAGCTCACCCGAGCGAAGTTACAATGAGCAGTTCTTC,CASSPERSYNEQFF,TRBV18,TRBJ2-1,-,once
TGTGCCATCAGTGACCCGGGACACCCGAACTATGGCTACACCTTC,CAISDPGHPNYGYTF,TRBV10-3,TRBJ1-2,-,-
TGTGCCAGCAGTCCCGGGACGGCCAGCGAGCAGTACTTC,CASSPGTASEQYF,TRBV7-9,TRBJ2-7,-,-